Each of the 20 T cell receptor beta chains below was sequenced from the same sample in a study of blood T cell repertoires in COVID-19. TCRdb's table, derived via immunoSEQ multiplex PCR, lists solely in-frame clones and lacks some. The table has about 140,000 clones, over 60% seen once; the top ten hold more than 8.5%. The sample consisted of peripheral blood. The receptors derive from a woman between 50 and 59 years old with active or convalescent COVID-19.

This chain links TRBV19 with TRBJ2-3; 11 nucleotides agree with TRBD1. This CDR3 contains 16 residues. CDR1 is LNHDA, CDR2 SQIVND, per germline (reference sequence). J lost 4 bases, V lost 6 bases, and 9 bases had no gene match. CDR3 loop: CASSPTRTGGPDTQYF. DNA of the CDR3: TGTGCCAGTAGCCCAACCCGGACAGGGGGCCCAGATACGCAGTATTTT.

This clone was found a few times. V gene TRBV7-9 combines with J gene TRBJ1-6; 11 bases are shared with TRBD1. The CDR3 contains 16 residues. Germline V gene data show CDR1 as SEHNR and CDR2 as FQNEAQ (reference sequence). V gave up 5 bases and J gave up 7 bases; unmatched junction bases: 7. CDR3 sequence: CASSPGQGAGNSPLHF. CDR3 bases: TGTGCCAGCAGCCCTGGACAGGGGGCTGGAAATTCACCCCTCCACTTT. The whole variable domain, filled in from reference TRBV7-9 and TRBJ1-6, reads DTGVSQNPRHKITKRGQNVTFRCDPISEHNRLYWYRQTLGQGPEFLTYFQNEAQLEKSRLLSDRFSAERPKGSFSTLEIQRTEQGDSAMYLCASSPGQGAGNSPLHFGNGTRLTVT.

The chain couples TRBV6-5 to TRBJ2-3; D not certain. Per the germline V gene, CDR1 is MNHEY and CDR2 is SVGAGI. This CDR3 has 16 residues. V lost 4 bases and J lost 2, with 16 bases in between. CDR3: CASSFYGQEITDTQYF. CDR3 nucleotide sequence: TGTGCCAGCAGTTTCTATGGGCAGGAAATCACAGATACGCAGTATTTT.

The chain has TRBV30 and TRBJ1-5, with 7 bases identical to TRBD1. Germline trimming cut 2 bases from V and 6 bases from J; bases unmatched to any gene: 10. The CDR3 consists of 15 residues. Germline V gene data show CDR1 as GTSNPN and CDR2 as SVGIG (reference sequence). The CDR3 loop reads CAWSPLAGGGQPQHF. CDR3 nucleotide sequence: TGTGCCTGGAGTCCTCTCGCAGGGGGAGGTCAGCCCCAGCATTTT. Variable domain in full (rest from reference TRBV30 and TRBJ1-5): SQTIHQWPATLVQPVGSPLSLECTVEGTSNPNLYWYRQAAGRGLQLLFYSVGIGQISSEVPQNLSASRPQDRQFILSSKKLLLSDSGFYLCAWSPLAGGGQPQHFGDGTRLSIL.

The chain joins TRBV5-6 to TRBJ1-3; D uncertain. V was clipped by 0 bases and J by 0 bases, with 7 bases between them. Germline values: CDR1 SGHDT, CDR2 YYEEEE. The CDR3 loop spans 15 amino acids. The CDR3 sequence: CASSLAAVSGNTIYF. CDR3 nucleotide sequence: TGTGCCAGCAGCTTGGCCGCGGTCTCTGGAAACACCATATATTTT. The whole variable domain, filled in from reference TRBV5-6 and TRBJ1-3, reads DAGVTQSPTHLIKTRGQQVTLRCSPKSGHDTVSWYQQALGQGPQFIFQYYEEEERQRGNFPDRFSGHQFPNYSSELNVNALLLGDSALYLCASSLAAVSGNTIYFGEGSWLTVV.

This clone was recorded only once. The chain carries TRBV9 and TRBJ2-1, with TRBD1 as a possible D gene (6 bases). CDR3 length equals 15 residues. Per germline, CDR1 SGDLS and CDR2 YYNGEE. Trimming left V 4 bases short and J 8 bases short, with 19 bases between. CDR3: CASSPQDRLRDEQFF. CDR3 nucleotides: TGTGCCAGCAGCCCTCAAGACAGGCTACGCGATGAGCAGTTCTTC.

This sequence joins TRBV18 and TRBJ1-2; D is possibly TRBD1 (6 bases). The CDR3 is 13 residues long. Trimming took 6 bases from V and 4 from J, leaving 12 bases between them. Germline V CDR1 and CDR2: KGHSH, LQKENI. This chain's CDR3 is CASSSRDTYGYTF. DNA for the CDR3: TGTGCCAGCTCCTCCCGGGACACCTATGGCTACACCTTC.

This sequence joins TRBV18 and TRBJ2-2; 8 bases map to TRBD1. Germline lookup yields CDR1 KGHSH and CDR2 LQKENI. This CDR3 is 15 amino acids long. V trimming: 1 base; J trimming: 10 bases; junction bases outside the gene matches: 8. The CDR3 spells CASSPRRQGSMELFF. CDR3 in DNA: TGTGCCAGCTCACCACGTCGACAGGGGTCGATGGAGCTGTTTTTT. The full variable domain, rest sourced from reference TRBV18 and TRBJ2-2, is NAGVMQNPRHLVRRRGQEARLRCSPMKGHSHVYWYRQLPEEGLKFMVYLQKENIIDESGMPKERFSAEFPKEGPSILRIQQVVRGDSAAYFCASSPRRQGSMELFFGEGSRLTVL.

The rearrangement links TRBV6-5 to TRBJ1-1; D gene uncertain. CDR3 length: 15 residues. V dropped 5 bases and J dropped 0 bases, with 13 bases sitting between them. Germline V gene lookup returns CDR1 MNHEY and CDR2 SVGAGI. The CDR3 loop is CASSPEVVMNTEAFF. The CDR3, as DNA: TGTGCCAGCAGTCCGGAGGTCGTGATGAACACTGAAGCTTTCTTT.

The V call is TRBV2, the J call TRBJ1-1; 11 bases fit TRBD1. This CDR3 has 15 amino acids. The germline gives CDR1 SNHLY, CDR2 FYNNEI. V lost 4 bases and J lost 5; bases outside the gene matches: 6. CDR3 DNA: TGTGCCAGCAGTGCCTCCGGGACAGGGGGAACTGAAGCTTTCTTT. Translating gives CASSASGTGGTEAFF. Based on the CDR3 plus reference TRBV2 and TRBJ1-1, the full variable domain is EPEVTQTPSHQVTQMGQEVILRCVPISNHLYFYWYRQILGQKVEFLVSFYNNEISEKSEIFDDQFSVERPDGSNFTLKIRSTKLEDSAMYFCASSASGTGGTEAFFGQGTRLTVV.

This clone has more than one count but fewer than ten. The chain carries TRBV19 and TRBJ1-3; D may be TRBD1 (6 bases). CDR3 length: 14 amino acids. Trimming stripped 10 bases from V and 1 base from J, with 14 bases between. Per the germline V gene, CDR1 is LNHDA and CDR2 is SQIVND (reference sequence). For the CDR3, the DNA is TGTGCCACCTACAGGGAACCTTCTGGAAACACCATATATTTT. The encoded protein is CATYREPSGNTIYF.

On this clone itself: A much larger clone lies a single base off, so this may be a read error. The same CDR3 also results from other DNA sequences found in this sample. This sequence joins TRBV28 and TRBJ2-7; 8 nucleotides match TRBD1. J was trimmed by 2 bases and V by 5 bases; bases with no gene match: 11. Germline-derived CDR1 and CDR2 are MDHEN and SYDVKM. The CDR3 totals 16 residues. The CDR3 DNA sequence: TGTGCCAGCAGTCCCGCAATTACAGGGGGACCCTACGAGCAGTACTTC. This encodes CASSPAITGGPYEQYF.

The gene calls are TRBV5-1 and TRBJ2-5; 9 bases align to TRBD1. The germline V gene encodes CDR1 SGHRS and CDR2 YFSETQ. V was pared by 4 bases and J by 4 bases, with 8 bases of the junction left unmatched. This CDR3 is built from 15 residues. CDR3 nucleotides: TGCGCCAGCAGCATTTCGGGACAGGGACTAGAGACCCAGTACTTC. Its translation is CASSISGQGLETQYF.

This clone was detected a few times. The genes are TRBV4-3 and TRBJ1-1, with 10 nucleotides matching TRBD1. Per the germline V gene, CDR1 is LGHNA and CDR2 is YSLEER. CDR3 length: 18 amino acids. The V and J ends lost 0 bases and 3 bases, in that order; junction bases with no gene match: 10. The CDR3 region is CASSQDSGTGVLDTEAFF. CDR3 nucleotides: TGCGCCAGCAGCCAAGATAGCGGGACAGGGGTTTTGGACACTGAAGCTTTCTTT.

The CDR3 spells CASSTPRTAGNTIYF. CDR3 coding DNA: TGTGCCAGCAGTACACCTCGGACAGCTGGAAACACCATATATTTT. This chain links TRBV6-2 or TRBV6-3 with TRBJ1-3, with D possibly matching TRBD1 (6 bases). V lost 5 bases to trimming and J lost 2 bases, with 13 bases between them. The CDR3 has 15 amino acids. Germline CDR1 reads MNHEY; CDR2 reads SVGEGT.

This chain uses TRBV7-8 with TRBJ2-5; 9 bases align to TRBD1. The V gene's germline CDR1 is SGHVS and CDR2 FQNEAQ. CDR3 size: 14 residues. After removal of 5 bases from V and 4 bases from J, the junction contained 5 bases not matched to a gene. CDR3 nucleotide sequence: TGTGCCAGCAGCCGCCGGGACAGGGTAGAGACCCAGTACTTC. Translation gives CASSRRDRVETQYF.

The chain couples TRBV7-3 to TRBJ2-2, with TRBD2 as a possible D gene (6 bases). Trimming left V 5 bases short and J 4 bases short, with 14 bases between. CDR1 is SGHTA, CDR2 FQGTGA, per germline. The CDR3 has 15 residues. CDR3 in DNA: TGTGCCAGCAGCATGGGACTTACGAGCACCGGGGAGCTGTTTTTT. Encoded protein: CASSMGLTSTGELFF. Full variable domain (rest looked up from reference TRBV7-3 and TRBJ2-2): GAGVSQTPSNKVTEKGKYVELRCDPISGHTALYWYRQSLGQGPEFLIYFQGTGAADDSGLPNDRFFAVRPEGSVSTLKIQRTERGDSAVYLCASSMGLTSTGELFFGEGSRLTVL.

In its sample, this clone was seen once. In DNA form, the CDR3 reads TGCGCCAGCAGCTTTGCCACAGGGTTTGATGGCTACACCTTC. This codes for CASSFATGFDGYTF. V gene TRBV5-1 combines with J gene TRBJ1-2; perhaps TRBD1 as D (6 bases). The V gene's germline CDR1 is SGHRS and CDR2 YFSETQ. The CDR3 spans 14 residues. The V end was cut by 2 bases, the J end by 6 bases, with 14 bases between.

CDR3 residues: CAISERAYEQYF. CDR3 bases: TGTGCCATCAGTGAGCGGGCCTACGAGCAGTACTTC. The chain couples TRBV10-3 to TRBJ2-7; D unclear. The CDR3 is 12 amino acids. Trimming pared 2 bases from V and 2 bases from J, leaving 4 bases between. In germline, CDR1 is ENHRY, CDR2 SYGVKD.

In its sample, this clone was seen a few times. The chain combines TRBV7-2 with TRBJ2-7, with no clear D. Germline CDR1 is SGHTA and CDR2 is FQGNSA. The CDR3 loop spans 14 amino acids. Trimming shortened V by 1 base and J by 6 bases, and 13 bases separated the two germline ends. Here the CDR3 reads CASSLEGVPSEQYF. In nucleotides, the CDR3 is TGTGCCAGCAGCTTAGAAGGAGTTCCCTCCGAGCAGTACTTC.